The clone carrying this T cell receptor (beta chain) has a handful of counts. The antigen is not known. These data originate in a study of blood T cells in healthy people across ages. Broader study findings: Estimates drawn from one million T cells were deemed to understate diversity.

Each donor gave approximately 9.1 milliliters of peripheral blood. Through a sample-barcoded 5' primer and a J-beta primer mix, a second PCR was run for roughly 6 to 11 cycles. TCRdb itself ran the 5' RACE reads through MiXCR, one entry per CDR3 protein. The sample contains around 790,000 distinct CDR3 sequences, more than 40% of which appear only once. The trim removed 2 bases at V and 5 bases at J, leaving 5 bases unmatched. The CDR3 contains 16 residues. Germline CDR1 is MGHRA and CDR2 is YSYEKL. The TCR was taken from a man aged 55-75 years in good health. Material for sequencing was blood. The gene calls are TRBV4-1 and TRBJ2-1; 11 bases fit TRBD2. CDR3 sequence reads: CASSQTTSGGHNEQFF. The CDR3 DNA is TGCGCCAGCAGCCAAACAACTAGCGGGGGTCACAATGAGCAGTTCTTC.